Listed below are T cell receptor beta chains from one sample, sequenced in a study of T cell responses to AZD1222 COVID-19 vaccine. Clones were sequenced by immunoSEQ multiplex PCR, and TCRdb holds only the in-frame ones, with some missing. This sample has tens of thousands of clones, with 84% found just once. The material was peripheral blood, obtained on day 0 of AZD1222 vaccination. All receptors come from an adult in good health. Each CDR3 is given with its conserved first and last residue. The order of the fields is D gene, clone size, V gene, J gene, CDR3 DNA, CDR3 protein. A D gene is named only where the DNA matches it firmly. Part of the rows lack a size; the others show once, few, many or a class for expanded clones.

-	-	TRBV3-1/TRBV3-2	TRBJ2-7	TGTGCCAGCAGCTCACAGTACGAGCAGTACTTC	CASSSQYEQYF
-	-	TRBV7-8	TRBJ1-5	TGTGCCAGCAGCCCCGGGGGCGGGAGAAAAGGGGTCTATAGCAATCAGCCCCAGCATTTT	CASSPGGGRKGVYSNQPQHF
-	-	TRBV3-1/TRBV3-2	TRBJ2-5	TGTGCCAGCAGCCAAGATACCCGGGCCCAGTACTTC	CASSQDTRAQYF
-	-	TRBV5-4	TRBJ2-1	TGTGCCAGCGGTCCCCCTAGCGTAAGCTCCTACAATGAGCAGTTCTTC	CASGPPSVSSYNEQFF
-	few	TRBV7-2	TRBJ1-5	TGTGCCAGCAGCTATCGTTGGGGGGCGGGTCAGCCCCAGCATTTT	CASSYRWGAGQPQHF
-	-	TRBV29-1	TRBJ2-5	TGCAGCGTCAAACCCGGGACCGGGCAAGAGACCCAGTACTTC	CSVKPGTGQETQYF
-	few	TRBV28	TRBJ1-2	TGTGCCAGCGCCCTCCCCCCTTATGGCTACACCTTC	CASALPPYGYTF
TRBD1	-	TRBV12-3/TRBV12-4	TRBJ2-7	TGTGCCAGCAGTCGACAGGGGCCCGAGCAGTACTTC	CASSRQGPEQYF
-	-	TRBV5-1	TRBJ1-2	TGCGCCAGCAGCTTGGGTTTGGGGGCGCTTGGCTACACCTTC	CASSLGLGALGYTF
TRBD2	once	TRBV10-3	TRBJ2-3	TGTGCCATCAGTGAGCCCCCGACTAGCTCTTACACAGATACGCAGTATTTT	CAISEPPTSSYTDTQYF
TRBD2	-	TRBV11-3	TRBJ2-2	TGTGCCAGCAGACTAGCGGAGGACTACGGGGAGCTGTTTTTT	CASRLAEDYGELFF
-	-	TRBV5-1	TRBJ2-7	TGCGCCAGCAGCTTGACATCCATCGAGCAGTACTTC	CASSLTSIEQYF
TRBD1	-	TRBV29-1	TRBJ1-5	TGCAGCGTTGAGGTGGCACAGGGGCAGCCCCAGCATTTT	CSVEVAQGQPQHF
TRBD1	once	TRBV14	TRBJ1-1	TGTGCCAGCAGCCAATTACAGGGGTCCTACACTGAAGCTTTCTTT	CASSQLQGSYTEAFF